This entry lists 24 T cell receptor beta chains sequenced from one sample in a study of blood T cells in healthy people across ages. For the second PCR, which ran for about 7 to 11 cycles, a sample-barcoded 5' primer and a J-beta primer mix were used. A single record per CDR3 protein comes from TCRdb applying MiXCR to the 5' RACE reads. The profile shows around 900,000 distinct CDR3 sequences, 51% of them singletons. The material sequenced was blood. Source of these receptors: a woman aged 55-70 years in good health.

This chain connects TRBV28 to TRBJ2-7; D not resolved. The CDR3 consists of 14 residues. V was cut by 6 bases and J by 3 bases, with 15 bases left in between. From germline, CDR1 is MDHEN and CDR2 SYDVKM. Here the CDR3 reads CASSPQLGLYEQYF. As DNA, the CDR3 is TGTGCCAGCAGCCCCCAACTTGGCCTCTACGAGCAGTACTTC.

This sequence joins TRBV28 and TRBJ2-5, with D possibly being TRBD1 (5 bases). The closer fit of TRBJ2-7 to the DNA end suggests the J call may be wrong. The CDR3 loop spans 13 amino acids. Germline V lookup: CDR1 MDHEN, CDR2 SYDVKM. The CDR3 DNA reads as TGTGCCAGCAGTCCCCGGCAGGGCAACGAGCAGTACTTC. Translating it yields CASSPRQGNEQYF.

This chain uses TRBV15 with TRBJ2-3, with D possibly matching TRBD2 (5 bases). CDR3 length: 13 amino acids. The V and J ends lost 0 bases and 8 bases respectively, with 9 bases between them. The germline CDR1 and CDR2 sequences are LNHNV and YYDKDF (reference sequence). CDR3 residues: CATSRDQGSTQYF. The CDR3 DNA reads TGTGCCACCAGCAGAGATCAAGGGAGTACGCAGTATTTT. The complete variable domain, with remaining parts taken from reference TRBV15 and TRBJ2-3, reads DAMVIQNPRYQVTQFGKPVTLSCSQTLNHNVMYWYQQKSSQAPKLLFHYYDKDFNNEADTPDNFQSRRPNTSFCFLDIRSPGLGDTAMYLCATSRDQGSTQYFGPGTRLTVL.

The chain combines TRBV10-3 with TRBJ2-3; 8 nucleotides agree with TRBD2. There are 15 residues in the CDR3. V shed 3 bases and J 0 bases; nucleotides not matched to a gene: 2. The V gene's germline CDR1 is ENHRY and CDR2 SYGVKD. DNA for the CDR3: TGTGCCATCAGTGATAGCGGGACTAGCACAGATACGCAGTATTTT. Translating gives CAISDSGTSTDTQYF.

The table lists this clonotype with a few counts. The chain employs TRBV29-1 and TRBJ2-2, with D perhaps matching TRBD2 (5 bases). In germline, CDR1 is SQVTM, CDR2 ANQGSEA. This CDR3 has 16 residues. Trimming took off 3 bases at V and 4 bases at J, with 18 bases between the two ends. CDR3 DNA: TGCAGCGTTGAGATCGGGTTGGTAGCGAGCACCGGGGAGCTGTTTTTT. Residues: CSVEIGLVASTGELFF.

V gene TRBV5-8 combines with J gene TRBJ2-3; 8 nucleotides line up with TRBD2. After removal of 4 bases from V and 0 bases from J, the junction contained 7 bases not matched to a gene. This CDR3 is 16 amino acids long. The germline V gene encodes CDR1 SGHTS and CDR2 YDEGEE. The CDR3 DNA sequence: TGTGCCAGCAGCCGAGAGACGGGAGGGAGCACAGATACGCAGTATTTT. Encoded protein: CASSRETGGSTDTQYF. Variable domain in full (rest from reference TRBV5-8 and TRBJ2-3): EAGVTQSPTHLIKTRGQQATLRCSPISGHTSVYWYQQALGLGLQFLLWYDEGEERNRGNFPPRFSGRQFPNYSSELNVNALELEDSALYLCASSRETGGSTDTQYFGPGTRLTVL.

The chain joins TRBV4-1 to TRBJ2-7; 7 nucleotides match TRBD2. In germline, CDR1 is MGHRA, CDR2 YSYEKL. The length of the CDR3 is 15 residues. With 1 base clipped from V and 1 base from J, the junction kept 4 bases outside the gene matches. This chain's CDR3 is CASSQVQRGSYEQYF. CDR3 nucleotide sequence: TGCGCCAGCAGCCAAGTTCAGCGGGGATCCTACGAGCAGTACTTC.

This clonotype occurred a few times. Here the CDR3 DNA reads TGTGCCAGCAGCTTAGAGGCAGGGGAAGCTAACTATGGCTACACCTTC. This sequence encodes CASSLEAGEANYGYTF. V and J are TRBV7-2 and TRBJ1-2; D may be TRBD1 (6 bases). Trimming left V 1 base short and J 0 bases short, with 12 bases between. CDR1 and CDR2 from the germline V gene are SGHTA and FQGNSA. The CDR3 length is 16 residues.

About this clonotype itself: The germline gene is not matched at one end of the junction; a read error may be the cause. This chain connects TRBV20-1 to TRBJ1-4, with D perhaps matching TRBD1 (5 bases). Germline loops: CDR1 DFQATT, CDR2 SNEGSKA (reference sequence). This CDR3 has 14 residues. The CDR3 nucleotides read TGCAATGCTAGCAGGGAGACAACTAATGAAAAACTGTTTTTT. It codes for CNASRETTNEKLFF.

V usage is TRBV4-2 and J usage is TRBJ2-1; no clear D gene. This CDR3 has 17 amino acids. V lost 4 bases and J 0 bases, leaving 16 bases between the germline ends. In germline, CDR1 is LGHNA, CDR2 YNFKEQ. CDR3 DNA sequence: TGTGCCAGCAGCCGAACCCCACAGCCGAGCTCCTACAATGAGCAGTTCTTC. Translated, it gives CASSRTPQPSSYNEQFF.

The V gene is TRBV18, the J gene TRBJ2-1, with D perhaps TRBD1 or TRBD2 (5 bases each). The CDR3 contains 13 residues. Germline V gene data show CDR1 as KGHSH and CDR2 as LQKENI. Trimming left V 8 bases short and J 7 bases short, with 15 bases between. The CDR3: CASLPGLENEQFF. The CDR3 nucleotides read TGTGCCAGCCTACCGGGGCTAGAAAATGAGCAGTTCTTC.

The chain joins TRBV6-1 to TRBJ1-2; the D gene is possibly TRBD1 (6 bases). CDR1 is MNHNS and CDR2 is SASEGT in the germline V gene. V was pared by 3 bases and J by 7 bases, with 18 bases between. The length of the CDR3 is 15 residues. Here the CDR3 reads CASSEGQGFSGGYTF. The CDR3 bases are TGTGCCAGCAGTGAGGGGCAGGGGTTTTCTGGTGGCTACACCTTC.

This clonotype has a count of ten or more. The chain links TRBV15 to TRBJ2-2; D ambiguous. V was clipped by 3 bases and J by 1 base, with 0 bases between them. Germline CDR1 reads LNHNV; CDR2 reads YYDKDF (reference sequence). The CDR3 consists of 12 residues. The CDR3 DNA follows: TGTGCCACCAGCAGGAACACCGGGGAGCTGTTTTTT. Encoded protein: CATSRNTGELFF.

The chain joins TRBV28 to TRBJ1-6; TRBD1 aligns across 8 bases. The CDR3 is made up of 15 amino acids. J lost 5 bases, V lost 4 bases, and 4 bases had no gene match. The V gene's germline CDR1 is MDHEN and CDR2 SYDVKM. CDR3 loop: CASSYSGGNNSPLHF. CDR3 nucleotide sequence: TGTGCCAGCAGTTACTCAGGGGGCAATAATTCACCCCTCCACTTT.

This clonotype was seen a handful of times. The rearrangement joins TRBV29-1 to TRBJ2-3; 9 positions match TRBD1. V shed 7 bases and J 3 bases; nucleotides not matched to a gene: 8. This CDR3 is built from 14 residues. From germline, CDR1 is SQVTM and CDR2 ANQGSEA. DNA of the CDR3: TGCAGCGCTAGAAGGACAGGGGTAACAGATACGCAGTATTTT. Translated, it gives CSARRTGVTDTQYF.

This clonotype was counted a single time. The chain uses TRBV6-2 or TRBV6-3 and TRBJ1-2; D is perhaps TRBD1 (5 bases). This CDR3 region has 12 residues. With 10 bases removed from V and 4 bases from J, the gap between germline ends came to 13 bases. CDR1 is MNHEY, CDR2 SVGEGT, per germline. The CDR3, as DNA: TGTGCCACCTTAGACAGACCCTATGGCTACACCTTC. Translated, it gives CATLDRPYGYTF.

The CDR3 coding sequence is TGCGCCAGCAGCCAGTGGGAGAAGGAGACCCAGTACTTC. It specifies CASSQWEKETQYF. The chain uses TRBV4-1 and TRBJ2-5; maybe TRBD2 (5 bases). Germline-derived CDR1 and CDR2 are MGHRA and YSYEKL. The length of the CDR3 is 13 residues. The V end lost 3 bases, the J end lost 5 bases, and 10 bases lay between the germline ends.

This chain uses TRBV6-2 or TRBV6-3 with TRBJ2-2, with D perhaps matching TRBD2 (5 bases). V lost 6 bases, J lost 12 bases, and 14 bases lay in between. This CDR3 spans 12 amino acids. Germline V gene data show CDR1 as MNHEY and CDR2 as SVGEGT. This CDR3 reads CASSLEGVQLFF. In DNA form, the CDR3 reads TGTGCCAGCAGCCTCGAGGGAGTTCAGCTGTTTTTT.

V and J are TRBV6-6 and TRBJ1-6; D not certain. Trimming cost V 8 bases and J 8 bases, with 7 bases left between them. The CDR3 consists of 11 residues. Germline V gene data show CDR1 as MNHNY and CDR2 as SVGAGI (reference sequence). The CDR3 DNA is TGTGCCAGCTGCTTAGATTCACCCCTCCACTTT. Translating gives CASCLDSPLHF.

A single count supports this clonotype. The V call is TRBV10-3, the J call TRBJ2-1; TRBD2 matches 9 bases. The CDR3 is 16 amino acids. V lost 1 base to trimming and J lost 6 bases; unmatched junction nucleotides: 7. Looked up from germline, CDR1 is ENHRY and CDR2 is SYGVKD. CDR3: CAISEWREGLFNEQFF. The CDR3 DNA sequence: TGTGCCATCAGTGAGTGGCGGGAGGGCCTTTTCAATGAGCAGTTCTTC.

The chain employs TRBV7-3 and TRBJ2-5, with D unresolved. Trimming cost V 5 bases and J 2 bases, with 9 bases left between them. Per the germline V gene, CDR1 is SGHTA and CDR2 is FQGTGA. The CDR3 is 13 residues long. The DNA for the CDR3 is TGTGCCAGCAGCGTATACCCTCAAGAGACCCAGTACTTC. Translation gives CASSVYPQETQYF.

The genes are TRBV28 and TRBJ2-3; 9 nucleotides match TRBD1. The CDR3 covers 15 residues. Germline-derived CDR1 and CDR2 are MDHEN and SYDVKM. The J segment lost 4 bases and the V segment lost 1 base, leaving 3 bases of the junction unmatched. The DNA of the CDR3 is TGTGCCAGCAGTTTATCAGGGGACAGGGCAGATACGCAGTATTTT. Translated: CASSLSGDRADTQYF. The entire variable domain, with the rest obtained from reference TRBV28 and TRBJ2-3, is as follows: DVKVTQSSRYLVKRTGEKVFLECVQDMDHENMFWYRQDPGLGLRLIYFSYDVKMKEKGDIPEGYSVSREKKERFSLILESASTNQTSMYLCASSLSGDRADTQYFGPGTRLTVL.

This clonotype has a single count. The V call is TRBV2, the J call TRBJ2-3, with 7 nucleotides matching TRBD2. V shed 10 bases and J 11 bases; nucleotides not matched to a gene: 12. The CDR3 has 12 amino acids. Germline V gene lookup returns CDR1 SNHLY and CDR2 FYNNEI. The CDR3 DNA reads TGTGCCAACCGGGGGGAGTCGAATGAGCAGTATTTT. Translation: CANRGESNEQYF.

This clonotype was counted between two and nine times. The chain couples TRBV11-2 to TRBJ2-7; 11 nucleotides align to TRBD2. The CDR3 sequence is 19 residues long. CDR1 and CDR2 from the germline V gene are SGHAT and FQNNGV. V trimming: 5 bases; J trimming: 0 bases; junction bases outside the gene matches: 15. DNA for the CDR3: TGTGCCAGCAGCCCCAACCCCGGGACTAGCGGTAGGAGCTCCTACGAGCAGTACTTC. It is translated as CASSPNPGTSGRSSYEQYF.